The rows below give T cell receptor beta chains drawn from one sample of a study of cytomegalovirus exposure and HLA in healthy donors. The protocol was immunoSEQ multiplex PCR, while the TCRdb copy is restricted to in-frame clones and leaves out a portion. The table shows around 63,000 clones, with roughly three quarters occurring only once. The material sequenced was PBMCs. The receptor set was obtained from a young woman in good health and CMV-seronegative. The conserved cysteine and the conserved F or W are not part of the CDR3 here. Each record gives: V gene, J gene, CDR3 protein.

V gene: TRBV19; J gene: TRBJ2-3; CDR3 protein: APLPPSGGTDTQY
V gene: TRBV18; J gene: TRBJ1-3; CDR3 protein: ASSPYPDLNTIY
V gene: TRBV5-3; J gene: TRBJ1-2; CDR3 protein: ARPWSLYT
V gene: TRBV6-6; J gene: TRBJ1-1; CDR3 protein: ASSQKTGAPEAF
V gene: TRBV18; J gene: TRBJ1-1; CDR3 protein: ASSPRDNEAF
V gene: TRBV27; J gene: TRBJ1-2; CDR3 protein: ASSLSYRLGYGYT
V gene: TRBV7-9; J gene: TRBJ2-1; CDR3 protein: SSSHLGAQEQF
V gene: TRBV28; J gene: TRBJ2-5; CDR3 protein: ASSSPTSGAQETQY
V gene: TRBV6-5; J gene: TRBJ2-1; CDR3 protein: ASSQDSSSYNEQF
V gene: TRBV7-2; J gene: TRBJ2-3; CDR3 protein: ASSSWDSSTDTQY
V gene: TRBV5-4; J gene: TRBJ2-3; CDR3 protein: ASSLRSLASTDTQY
V gene: TRBV29-1; J gene: TRBJ1-1; CDR3 protein: SVEPAVNTEAF
V gene: TRBV25-1; J gene: TRBJ2-3; CDR3 protein: ASSPWAGGHPDTQY
V gene: TRBV27; J gene: TRBJ2-5; CDR3 protein: ASSPKGGGETQY
V gene: TRBV6-4; J gene: TRBJ2-3; CDR3 protein: ASSDGTGGADTQY
V gene: TRBV4-2; J gene: TRBJ1-1; CDR3 protein: TSSQVQALEAF
V gene: TRBV25-1; J gene: TRBJ1-1; CDR3 protein: ASSGGQSNTEAF
V gene: TRBV27; J gene: TRBJ1-2; CDR3 protein: ASSSSLRGVDGYT
V gene: TRBV19; J gene: TRBJ1-6; CDR3 protein: ASSGTTGSPLH
V gene: TRBV4-3; J gene: TRBJ2-5; CDR3 protein: ASSQEGQFGETQY
V gene: TRBV25-1; J gene: TRBJ1-1; CDR3 protein: ASSEYGTGNTEAF
V gene: TRBV5-1; J gene: TRBJ1-2; CDR3 protein: ASSGDRIYGYT
V gene: TRBV7-2; J gene: -; CDR3 protein: ASSPRTGLSSYEQY
V gene: TRBV10-3; J gene: TRBJ2-4; CDR3 protein: AISKTTGGAAKNIQY
V gene: TRBV4-1; J gene: TRBJ1-2; CDR3 protein: ASSPGVSSVYGYT
V gene: TRBV6-5; J gene: TRBJ1-1; CDR3 protein: ASTRGSRTEAF
V gene: TRBV11-2; J gene: TRBJ2-1; CDR3 protein: ASSPRRENYNEQF